This T cell receptor beta chain emerged from a study of T cells after yellow fever vaccination. TCRdb re-called the 5' RACE reads with MiXCR, one entry per CDR3 protein. The sample records around 350,000 distinct CDR3 sequences, around a tenth being singletons. In its sample, this clonotype was seen a few times. The germline V gene encodes CDR1 SGHTA and CDR2 FQGTGA. With V trimmed by 4 bases and J by 7 bases, 5 bases remained unmatched. The CDR3 is 15 amino acids. This chain joins TRBV7-3 and TRBJ2-2, with TRBD2 matching over 11 bases. The TCR sequence derives from a man between 18 and 29 years old who received the YFV17D yellow fever vaccine. Sequenced material: PBMCs, taken on the day of the first yellow fever vaccination. The CDR3 DNA reads as TGTGCCAGCAGCTCACTAGCGGGGGCGAGCGGGGAGCTGTTTTTT. Translating gives CASSSLAGASGELFF. Full variable domain (outside the CDR3, taken from reference TRBV7-3 and TRBJ2-2): GAGVSQTPSNKVTEKGKYVELRCDPISGHTALYWYRQSLGQGPEFLIYFQGTGAADDSGLPNDRFFAVRPEGSVSTLKIQRTERGDSAVYLCASSSLAGASGELFFGEGSRLTVL.